This is a list of T cell receptor beta chains from one sample in a study of blood T cell repertoires in COVID-19. The data were produced by immunoSEQ multiplex PCR, yet TCRdb's version contains in-frame clones alone and is incomplete. The data contain around 50,000 clones, over 80% of them singletons. Material: peripheral blood. The receptors derive from a man in his sixties with acute or convalescent COVID-19. Both conserved end residues are part of each CDR3.

v_call,cdr3_aa
TRBV12-3/TRBV12-4,CASSLTGGKAFF
TRBV28,CASTADRLYGYTF
TRBV3-1/TRBV3-2,CARDPLAGENTGELFF
TRBV5-6,CASIRLAGVAYEQYF
TRBV27,CASTRTGTSGSLVGDTQYF
TRBV12-3/TRBV12-4,CASSFLSEQFF
TRBV7-9,CASSSGLAGMNEQFF
TRBV30,CAWSVQAGRSPLHF
TRBV11-3,CASSLDAVATGELFF
TRBV28,CASSLGTGVGYTF
TRBV5-1,CASSLGPGQEVYEQYF
TRBV9,CASSVLEGRMNTEAFF
TRBV11-1,CANSFDSLNTGELFF
TRBV5-1,CASSLGQQAFF
TRBV29-1,CSGISQGSPYNEQFF
TRBV29-1,CSVASGLGAGYTF
TRBV23-1,CASSNWPCRGKTYEQYF
TRBV29-1,CSVDAPGQGRTEAFF
TRBV11-2,CASSSQNGANNEQFF
TRBV11-3,CASSTTGPSPLHF
TRBV30,CAWRGGRRNTEAFF
TRBV28,CASSGSPVYSNQPQHF
TRBV28,CASGPGGNSNQPQHF
TRBV2,CASSEGGLPNEKLFF
TRBV7-6,CASSLSGGDTEAFF
TRBV28,CASSSPGTEYEQYF
TRBV7-6,CASSPGAGGAKNIQYF
TRBV28,CASIELGAGNNEQFF
TRBV7-9,CASSSTTRGGEKLFF
TRBV11-2,CASSSSADRGLYEQYF
TRBV3-1/TRBV3-2,CASSREGLAGKEQFF
TRBV11-3,CASSSGRQGNTEAFF
TRBV12-5,CASGPGTGGRDEQYF
TRBV7-9,CASSIDRGLTDTQYF
TRBV12-5,CASALPLAGGEKLFF
TRBV6-2/TRBV6-3,CASSLGQRREKLFF
TRBV6-1,CASSSPAGALYEQYF
TRBV7-6,CASSLAGGLEGSLNEKLFF
TRBV7-8,CASSPGETQYF
TRBV19,CASSPGGNEQFF
TRBV19,CASRDNTNEKLFF